Below, one T cell receptor beta chain is given with its context. This entry comes from a study of blood T cell repertoires in COVID-19. The table came from immunoSEQ multiplex PCR; TCRdb's copy has only in-frame clones and leaves some out. The sample shows about 180,000 clones, 80% to 90% of them seen only once. The TCR comes from a man between 45 and 60 years old who had recovered from COVID-19. The source material was PBMCs or T cells enriched from blood (not recorded which).

The CDR3 spells CASKQRGNFNSPLHF. CDR3 nucleotide sequence: TGTGCCAGCAAACAGCGGGGTAACTTTAATTCACCCCTCCACTTT. The chain is built from TRBV6-5 and TRBJ1-6, with D unclear. CDR1 MNHEY and CDR2 SVGAGI come from the germline V gene. V was clipped by 7 bases and J by 6 bases, with 16 bases between them. The length of the CDR3 is 15 residues.